The 24 T cell receptor beta chains listed next were all sequenced from one sample in a study of cytomegalovirus exposure and HLA in healthy donors. Researchers ran the PCR with 60 Vbeta and 13 Jbeta primers. TCRdb keeps only in-frame clones here, not all; method: immunoSEQ multiplex PCR. The sample lists about 110,000 clones; less than 80% were seen once. The specimen sequenced was PBMCs. These receptors were taken from a woman in her thirties or forties in good health and CMV-seropositive.

This rearrangement joins TRBV4-2 to TRBJ2-3; 8 positions match TRBD2. Germline trimming cut 2 bases from V and 1 base from J; bases unmatched to any gene: 5. The CDR3 is 16 amino acids. From germline, CDR1 is LGHNA and CDR2 YNFKEQ. The CDR3, as DNA: TGTGCCAGCAGCCAAATACTAGCGGATCGCACAGATACGCAGTATTTT. This translates into CASSQILADRTDTQYF.

This chain uses TRBV7-6 with TRBJ1-4, with 8 bases lining up with TRBD1. The CDR3 is 14 residues long. V was pared by 6 bases and J by 5 bases, with 5 bases of the junction left unmatched. From germline, CDR1 is SGHVS and CDR2 FNYEAQ. In nucleotides, the CDR3 is TGTGCCAGCAGTCCCACAGGGGGAAATGAAAAACTGTTTTTT. This translates into CASSPTGGNEKLFF.

This clone showed up just once. The chain is built from TRBV18 and TRBJ2-4; tentatively, D is TRBD2 (5 bases). Looked up from germline, CDR1 is KGHSH and CDR2 is LQKENI. The ends were cut back, 5 bases at V and 8 bases at J, with 19 bases in the middle. There are 15 residues in the CDR3. CDR3 region: CASSTGLVLNDIQYF. CDR3 DNA sequence: TGTGCCAGCTCAACGGGGTTAGTCCTTAATGACATTCAGTACTTC.

The gene calls are TRBV7-9 and TRBJ2-7; D is possibly TRBD2 (7 bases). V was cut by 2 bases and J by 2 bases, with 16 bases left in between. This CDR3 is built from 16 residues. Germline lookup yields CDR1 SEHNR and CDR2 FQNEAQ (reference sequence). The CDR3 DNA follows: TGTGCCAGCAGCTTACGGGGCGGGGGCCCTCCCTACGAGCAGTACTTC. Protein: CASSLRGGGPPYEQYF.

This sequence joins TRBV19 and TRBJ1-2, with D maybe TRBD1 (6 bases). Germline CDR1 and CDR2: LNHDA and SQIVND (reference sequence). CDR3 size: 14 residues. Trimming stripped 1 base from V and 4 bases from J, with 10 bases between. CDR3 amino acids: CASSIGQEAYGYTF. The CDR3 DNA sequence: TGTGCCAGTAGTATAGGACAGGAGGCCTATGGCTACACCTTC.

This clone was seen a single time. The chain employs TRBV5-6 and TRBJ1-6, with D possibly TRBD1 on 6 matching bases. The CDR3 loop spans 17 amino acids. Germline V gene lookup returns CDR1 SGHDT and CDR2 YYEEEE. V shed 6 bases and J shed 1 base, with 17 bases lying between them. CDR3 loop: CASNQLGGQSYNSPLHF. The CDR3 DNA follows: TGTGCCAGCAACCAACTGGGGGGGCAGTCCTATAATTCACCCCTCCACTTT.

V usage is TRBV5-1 and J usage is TRBJ1-4; 7 positions match TRBD1. The junction had 10 bases not matched to a gene; V was cut back by 0 bases and J by 8 bases. The germline gives CDR1 SGHRS, CDR2 YFSETQ. CDR3 size: 16 residues. The CDR3 sequence: CASSLGLNRGTEKLFF. The CDR3 DNA follows: TGCGCCAGCAGCTTGGGGTTGAACAGGGGTACAGAAAAACTGTTTTTT.

The V gene is TRBV6-6, the J gene TRBJ2-1, with TRBD2 matching over 8 bases. Germline lookup yields CDR1 MNHNY and CDR2 SVGAGI (reference sequence). V shed 7 bases and J 8 bases; nucleotides not matched to a gene: 13. The CDR3 loop spans 15 amino acids. The CDR3 sequence is CASTLAVAGFDEQFF. The CDR3 DNA is TGTGCCAGCACCTTGGCAGTAGCGGGATTCGATGAGCAGTTCTTC.

V gene TRBV5-1 combines with J gene TRBJ1-5; 7 nucleotides line up with TRBD1. Germline V CDR1 and CDR2: SGHRS, YFSETQ. The J segment lost 2 bases and the V segment lost 0 bases, leaving 5 bases of the junction unmatched. The CDR3 length is 16 residues. CDR3: CASSLGQGSGNQPQHF. Written as DNA, the CDR3 is TGCGCCAGCAGCTTGGGACAGGGTAGCGGCAATCAGCCCCAGCATTTT.

The chain employs TRBV9 and TRBJ2-1, with 11 bases matching TRBD2. The germline CDR1 and CDR2 sequences are SGDLS and YYNGEE. The CDR3 is 15 residues long. With 3 bases clipped from V and 6 bases from J, the junction kept 5 bases outside the gene matches. The CDR3 region is CASSGGLADTNEQFF. The DNA of the CDR3 is TGTGCCAGCAGCGGGGGACTAGCGGATACCAATGAGCAGTTCTTC.

This chain joins TRBV19 and TRBJ1-3; D possibly corresponds to TRBD1 (6 bases). This CDR3 has 15 amino acids. V was pared by 8 bases and J by 0 bases, with 14 bases between. Germline V gives CDR1 LNHDA, CDR2 SQIVND (reference sequence). The CDR3 DNA reads TGTGCCAGTTTGGACAGCCCCCGCTCTGGAAACACCATATATTTT. This codes for CASLDSPRSGNTIYF.

The V call is TRBV6-5, the J call TRBJ2-4, with D possibly being TRBD1 (7 bases). The CDR3 runs to 15 residues. V was cut by 11 bases and J by 0 bases, with 17 bases left in between. Looked up from germline, CDR1 is MNHEY and CDR2 is SVGAGI. The CDR3 DNA follows: TGTGCCGGCGGGGACAGCGGGTTAGCCAAAAACATTCAGTACTTC. Amino acid sequence: CAGGDSGLAKNIQYF.

The chain recombines TRBV2 with TRBJ2-2; 8 nucleotides align to TRBD1. The junction had 8 bases not matched to a gene; V was cut back by 7 bases and J by 7 bases. The CDR3 spans 14 residues. The V gene's germline CDR1 is SNHLY and CDR2 FYNNEI. The CDR3 protein is CASTYAGGIGELFF. The CDR3 coding sequence is TGTGCCAGCACTTACGCAGGGGGCATCGGGGAGCTGTTTTTT.

The chain joins TRBV5-1 to TRBJ2-1; 11 bases match TRBD2. Germline assignment: CDR1 SGHRS and CDR2 YFSETQ. V lost 5 bases and J lost 6; bases outside the gene matches: 4. This CDR3 has 14 residues. CDR3 protein: CASRGTSGLNEQFF. CDR3 nucleotide sequence: TGCGCCAGCAGAGGGACTAGCGGTCTCAATGAGCAGTTCTTC.

This clone was observed once. This chain joins TRBV5-1 and TRBJ2-3; D is possibly TRBD2 (5 bases). The CDR3 spans 14 residues. Germline assignment: CDR1 SGHRS and CDR2 YFSETQ. V was shortened by 0 bases and J by 5 bases, with 10 bases between the two germline ends. CDR3 nucleotide sequence: TGCGCCAGCAGCTTGGGGAGGAGGATAGATACGCAGTATTTT. It codes for CASSLGRRIDTQYF.

The chain joins TRBV11-3 to TRBJ1-1; D unresolved. The CDR3 length is 13 residues. The V end was cut by 2 bases, the J end by 3 bases, with 7 bases between. Germline lookup yields CDR1 SGHNT and CDR2 YENEEA. Here the CDR3 DNA reads TGTGCCAGCAGCTTATTCGGGGACACTGAAGCTTTCTTT. This sequence encodes CASSLFGDTEAFF.

Regarding this clone: At one boundary the junction diverges from the germline segment, which might be a read error. The chain carries TRBV11-2 and TRBJ1-4; D remains ambiguous. The CDR3 totals 16 residues. Germline assignment: CDR1 SGHAT and CDR2 FQNNGV. The chain's CDR3 is CASGLERAGVAEKLFF. The CDR3 DNA reads as TGTGCCAGCGGCTTAGAAAGGGCCGGGGTGGCTGAAAAACTGTTTTTT.

V usage is TRBV19 and J usage is TRBJ2-2, with 9 bases identical to TRBD1. In germline, CDR1 is LNHDA, CDR2 SQIVND (reference sequence). The CDR3 sequence is 21 residues long. Losses at the gene ends were 3 bases for V and 4 bases for J; bases not matched to a gene: 21. CDR3 DNA sequence: TGTGCCAGTAGTATCACCGGAATGGGGCTCGCAACAGGGGGCTCCACCGGGGAGCTGTTTTTT. This codes for CASSITGMGLATGGSTGELFF.

The V call is TRBV4-3, the J call TRBJ1-3, with TRBD1 matching over 7 bases. Per the germline V gene, CDR1 is LGHNA and CDR2 is YSLEER. The trim removed 1 base at V and 4 bases at J, leaving 7 bases unmatched. The CDR3 totals 16 residues. The CDR3 sequence is CASSQGQTGRGNTIYF. In nucleotides, the CDR3 is TGCGCCAGCAGCCAAGGGCAGACAGGGAGGGGAAACACCATATATTTT.

The chain couples TRBV18 to TRBJ1-1, with unresolved D. The V end was cut by 3 bases, the J end by 1 base, with 15 bases between. Germline V gene lookup returns CDR1 KGHSH and CDR2 LQKENI. This CDR3 is built from 16 residues. DNA for the CDR3: TGTGCCAGCTCACCGATGGGTGGGCAGGAGAACACTGAAGCTTTCTTT. Translation: CASSPMGGQENTEAFF.

The gene calls are TRBV28 and TRBJ2-7; 8 bases agree with TRBD2. Germline V gene data show CDR1 as MDHEN and CDR2 as SYDVKM. Trimming removed 3 bases from V and 2 bases from J; junction bases left unmatched: 6. The CDR3 spans 15 residues. In nucleotides, the CDR3 is TGTGCCAGCAGTTTCGGGGGGGCTACTGCCTACGAGCAGTACTTC. It translates to CASSFGGATAYEQYF.

The gene calls are TRBV15 and TRBJ1-2, with a weak D call TRBD1 (5 bases). Per the germline V gene, CDR1 is LNHNV and CDR2 is YYDKDF (reference sequence). Trimming cost V 0 bases and J 7 bases, with 18 bases left between them. The CDR3 contains 16 residues. CDR3 in amino acids: CATSRDLRQGLGGYTF. The CDR3 coding sequence is TGTGCCACCAGCAGAGATTTACGGCAGGGTTTAGGTGGCTACACCTTC.

This chain uses TRBV4-1 with TRBJ1-2, with D tentatively TRBD1 (5 bases). The CDR3 spans 16 residues. The germline gives CDR1 MGHRA, CDR2 YSYEKL. The V end lost 2 bases, the J end lost 6 bases, and 19 bases lay between the germline ends. The CDR3 DNA reads as TGCGCCAGCAGCCAAAGGGTCAAAGGGGCGGATGATGGCTACACCTTC. It encodes CASSQRVKGADDGYTF.

This chain connects TRBV4-3 to TRBJ2-4; TRBD2 is a possible D gene (5 bases). V dropped 1 base and J dropped 15 bases, with 13 bases sitting between them. The germline gives CDR1 LGHNA, CDR2 YSLEER. CDR3 length equals 12 residues. The CDR3, as DNA: TGCGCCAGCAGCCAAGGATATTGGGAGCCGTACTTC. Its protein product is CASSQGYWEPYF.